This TCR beta chain was captured by sequencing in a study of T cells in Graves' hyperthyroidism and ophthalmopathy. Findings of the study overall: Within blood appeared most thyroid clonotypes that had expanded above 0.001.

Regarding this clonotype: Its cognate antigen is unknown.

Newly diagnosed hyperthyroidism patients aged 18 to 65 years had disease lasting under 2 months. Investigators excluded patients with uncontrolled infection, other autoimmune disease, pregnancy or lactation. Trimming removed 0 bases from V and 5 bases from J, with 9 bases in between. The CDR3 has 13 residues. CDR1 SGDLS and CDR2 YYNGEE come from the germline V gene. Template material for amplifying TCR beta CDR3 regions consisted of RNA transcripts. Carried out on the TCR CDR3, a first-round RT-PCR used the HTBI primer set. TCRdb re-called the multiplex PCR reads with MiXCR, one entry per CDR3 protein. The data contain some 400,000 distinct CDR3 sequences, 13% of them singletons.

The rearrangement joins TRBV9 to TRBJ2-7; D call uncertain. This receptor was identified in a man aged 25 to 45 with Graves' hyperthyroidism that later progressed to Graves' ophthalmopathy. The sequencing input was blood. The CDR3 sequence: CASSVEGLDEQYF. Written as DNA, the CDR3 is TGTGCCAGCAGCGTAGAGGGATTGGACGAGCAGTACTTC.